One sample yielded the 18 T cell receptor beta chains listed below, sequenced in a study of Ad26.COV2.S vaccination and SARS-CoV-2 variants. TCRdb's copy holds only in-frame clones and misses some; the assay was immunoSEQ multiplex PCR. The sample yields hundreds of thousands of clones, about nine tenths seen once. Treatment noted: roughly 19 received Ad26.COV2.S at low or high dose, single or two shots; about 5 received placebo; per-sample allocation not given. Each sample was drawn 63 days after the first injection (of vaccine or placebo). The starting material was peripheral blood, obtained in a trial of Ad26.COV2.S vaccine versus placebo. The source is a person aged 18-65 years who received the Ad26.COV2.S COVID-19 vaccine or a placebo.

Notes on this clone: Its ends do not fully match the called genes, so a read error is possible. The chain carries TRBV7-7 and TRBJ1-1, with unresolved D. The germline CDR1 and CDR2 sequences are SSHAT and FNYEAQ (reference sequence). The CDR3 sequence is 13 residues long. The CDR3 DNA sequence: TGTGCTAGCAGCTTAGATCGGGGCACTGAAGCTTTCTTT. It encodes CASSLDRGTEAFF. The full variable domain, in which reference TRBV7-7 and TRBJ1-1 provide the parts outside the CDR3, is GAGVSQSPRYKVTKRGQDVTLRCDPISSHATLYWYQQALGQGPEFLTYFNYEAQPDKSGLPSDRFSAERPEGSISTLTIQRTEQRDSAMYRCASSLDRGTEAFFGQGTRLTVV.

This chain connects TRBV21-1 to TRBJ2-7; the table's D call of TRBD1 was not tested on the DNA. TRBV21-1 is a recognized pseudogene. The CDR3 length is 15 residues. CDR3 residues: CASPRTGPSSYEQYF. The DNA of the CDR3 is TGTGCCAGCCCTCGGACAGGTCCAAGCTCCTACGAGCAGTACTTC.

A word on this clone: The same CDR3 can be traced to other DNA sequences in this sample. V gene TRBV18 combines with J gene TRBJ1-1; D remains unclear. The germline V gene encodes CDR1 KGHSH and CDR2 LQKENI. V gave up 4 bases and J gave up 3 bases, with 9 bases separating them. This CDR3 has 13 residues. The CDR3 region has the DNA TGTGCCAGCTCACGAGTTGGGGACACTGAAGCTTTCTTT. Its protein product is CASSRVGDTEAFF.

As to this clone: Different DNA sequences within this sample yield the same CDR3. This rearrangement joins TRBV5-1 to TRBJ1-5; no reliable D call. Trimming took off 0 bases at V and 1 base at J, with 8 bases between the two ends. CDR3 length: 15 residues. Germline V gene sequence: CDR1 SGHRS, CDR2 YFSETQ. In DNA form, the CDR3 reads TGCGCCAGCAGCTTGGCGGGAGGCAGCAATCAGCCCCAGCATTTT. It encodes CASSLAGGSNQPQHF.

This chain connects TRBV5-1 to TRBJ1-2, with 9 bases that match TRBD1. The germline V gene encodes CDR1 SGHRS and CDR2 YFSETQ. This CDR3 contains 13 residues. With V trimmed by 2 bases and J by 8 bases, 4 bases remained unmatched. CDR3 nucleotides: TGCGCCAGCAGCTTCGGGACAGGGTTCGGCTACACCTTC. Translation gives CASSFGTGFGYTF.

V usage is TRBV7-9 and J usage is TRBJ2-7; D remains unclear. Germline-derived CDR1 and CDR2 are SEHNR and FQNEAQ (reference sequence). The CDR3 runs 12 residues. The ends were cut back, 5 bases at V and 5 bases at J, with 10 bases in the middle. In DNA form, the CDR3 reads TGTGCCAGCAGCGTATTCCAGGACGAGCAGTACTTC. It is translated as CASSVFQDEQYF.

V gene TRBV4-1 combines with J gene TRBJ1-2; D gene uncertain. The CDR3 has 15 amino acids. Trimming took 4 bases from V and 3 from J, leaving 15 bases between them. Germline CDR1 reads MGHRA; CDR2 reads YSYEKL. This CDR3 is CASSLSSGGYYGYTF. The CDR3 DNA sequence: TGCGCCAGCAGCCTGAGTAGTGGAGGATACTATGGCTACACCTTC.

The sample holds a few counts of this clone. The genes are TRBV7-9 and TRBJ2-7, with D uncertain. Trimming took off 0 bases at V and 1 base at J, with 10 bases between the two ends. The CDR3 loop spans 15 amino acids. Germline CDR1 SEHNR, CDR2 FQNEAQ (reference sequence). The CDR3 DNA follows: TGTGCCAGCAGCTTAGCGGGGTCGATGTCCTACGAGCAGTACTTC. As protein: CASSLAGSMSYEQYF.

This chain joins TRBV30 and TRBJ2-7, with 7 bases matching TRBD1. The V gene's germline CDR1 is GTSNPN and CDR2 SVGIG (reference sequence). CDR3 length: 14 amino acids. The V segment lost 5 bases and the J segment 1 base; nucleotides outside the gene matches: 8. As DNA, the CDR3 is TGTGCCTGGTGGGACAGCGGCCAATCCTACGAGCAGTACTTC. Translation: CAWWDSGQSYEQYF.

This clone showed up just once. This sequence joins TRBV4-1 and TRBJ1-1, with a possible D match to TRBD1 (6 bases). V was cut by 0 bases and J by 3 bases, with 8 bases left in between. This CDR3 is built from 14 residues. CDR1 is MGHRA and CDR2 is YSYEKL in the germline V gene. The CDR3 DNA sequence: TGCGCCAGCAGCCAAGACAGGGGAGACACTGAAGCTTTCTTT. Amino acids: CASSQDRGDTEAFF.

The CDR3 loop is CASSYQEVGHKETQYF. The CDR3 DNA sequence: TGTGCCAGCAGTTACCAAGAGGTGGGACACAAAGAGACCCAGTACTTC. The V call is TRBV6-5, the J call TRBJ2-5, with a tentative D call TRBD1 (6 bases). Germline V gene lookup returns CDR1 MNHEY and CDR2 SVGAGI. CDR3 length equals 16 residues. V was shortened by 2 bases and J by 3 bases, with 16 bases between the two germline ends.

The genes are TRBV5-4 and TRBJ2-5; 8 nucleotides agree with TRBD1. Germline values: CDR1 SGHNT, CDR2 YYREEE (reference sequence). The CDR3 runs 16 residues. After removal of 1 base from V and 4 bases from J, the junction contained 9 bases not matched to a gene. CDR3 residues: CASSLYGRGLGETQYF. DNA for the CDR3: TGTGCCAGCAGCTTGTACGGCAGGGGGCTAGGAGAGACCCAGTACTTC. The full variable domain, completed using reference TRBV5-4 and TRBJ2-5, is ETGVTQSPTHLIKTRGQQVTLRCSSQSGHNTVSWYQQALGQGPQFIFQYYREEENGRGNFPPRFSGLQFPNYSSELNVNALELDDSALYLCASSLYGRGLGETQYFGPGTRLLVL.

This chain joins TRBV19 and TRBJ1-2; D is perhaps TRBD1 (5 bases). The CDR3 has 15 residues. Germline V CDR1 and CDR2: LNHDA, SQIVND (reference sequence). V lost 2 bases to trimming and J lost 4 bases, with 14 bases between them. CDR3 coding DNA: TGTGCCAGTAGTATATCGTCGCGACAGATCTATGGCTACACCTTC. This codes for CASSISSRQIYGYTF.

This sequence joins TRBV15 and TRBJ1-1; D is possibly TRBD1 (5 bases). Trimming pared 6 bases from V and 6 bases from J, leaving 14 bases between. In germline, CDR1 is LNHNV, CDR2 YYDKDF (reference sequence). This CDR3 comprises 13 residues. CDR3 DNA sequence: TGTGCCACCAGTACGACAGAGGACTCTGAAGCTTTCTTT. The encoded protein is CATSTTEDSEAFF.

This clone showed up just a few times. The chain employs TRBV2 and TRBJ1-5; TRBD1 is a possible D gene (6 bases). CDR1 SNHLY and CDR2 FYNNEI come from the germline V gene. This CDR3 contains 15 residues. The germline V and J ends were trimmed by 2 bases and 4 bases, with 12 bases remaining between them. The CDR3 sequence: CASSEFTGQNQPQHF. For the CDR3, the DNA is TGTGCCAGCAGTGAATTCACAGGGCAAAATCAGCCCCAGCATTTT.

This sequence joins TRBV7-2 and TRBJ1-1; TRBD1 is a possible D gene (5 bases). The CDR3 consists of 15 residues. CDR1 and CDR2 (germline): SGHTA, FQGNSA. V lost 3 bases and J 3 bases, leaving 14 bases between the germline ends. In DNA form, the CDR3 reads TGTGCCAGCAGCTTGGGGGGTCTCCTCTACACTGAAGCTTTCTTT. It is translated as CASSLGGLLYTEAFF.

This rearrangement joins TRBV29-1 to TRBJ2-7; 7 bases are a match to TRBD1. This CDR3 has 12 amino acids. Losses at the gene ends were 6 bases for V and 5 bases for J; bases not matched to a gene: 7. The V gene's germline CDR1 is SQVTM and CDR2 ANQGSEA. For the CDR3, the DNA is TGCAGCGTGGGACAGCGGAATGACGAGCAGTACTTC. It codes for CSVGQRNDEQYF.

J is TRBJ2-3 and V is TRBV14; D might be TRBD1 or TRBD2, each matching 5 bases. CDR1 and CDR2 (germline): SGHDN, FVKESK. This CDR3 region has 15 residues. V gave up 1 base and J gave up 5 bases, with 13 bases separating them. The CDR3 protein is CASSQGGFPIDTQYF. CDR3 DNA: TGTGCCAGCAGCCAAGGGGGGTTCCCCATAGATACGCAGTATTTT.